This T cell receptor (beta chain) was recorded in a study of OX40 agonist ivuxolimab in advanced cancers. Study-level background: Patients received ivuxolimab, an agonistic anti-OX40 (CD134) antibody. Patients got intravenous ivuxolimab at 0.01 to 10 mg/kg every 2 weeks. The eligibility criteria allowed prior anti-PD-1, anti-PD-L1 or anti-CTLA-4 therapy, and about 40% had some.

Findings of the study overall: Partial responders at 0.1-3.0 mg/kg showed near-lowest clonal expansion.

The CDR3 is 14 amino acids. The V end lost 3 bases, the J end lost 6 bases, and 15 bases lay between the germline ends. Germline assignment: CDR1 SGDLS and CDR2 YYNGEE. About this clone itself: Its antigen is unidentified.

The table came from immunoSEQ multiplex PCR; TCRdb's copy has only in-frame clones and leaves some out. The sample lists approximately 9,500 clones, roughly 67% occurring once. V is TRBV9 and J is TRBJ1-1, with D maybe TRBD1 (5 bases). This receptor was identified in an adult with an advanced solid tumor such as melanoma, head and neck, liver or kidney cancer. The material sequenced was CD4+ or CD8+ T cells sorted from blood, taken in a trial of the OX40 agonist ivuxolimab. This CDR3 is CASSGAAEGAEAFF. The CDR3 DNA reads TGTGCCAGCAGCGGAGCAGCCGAAGGGGCTGAAGCTTTCTTT.